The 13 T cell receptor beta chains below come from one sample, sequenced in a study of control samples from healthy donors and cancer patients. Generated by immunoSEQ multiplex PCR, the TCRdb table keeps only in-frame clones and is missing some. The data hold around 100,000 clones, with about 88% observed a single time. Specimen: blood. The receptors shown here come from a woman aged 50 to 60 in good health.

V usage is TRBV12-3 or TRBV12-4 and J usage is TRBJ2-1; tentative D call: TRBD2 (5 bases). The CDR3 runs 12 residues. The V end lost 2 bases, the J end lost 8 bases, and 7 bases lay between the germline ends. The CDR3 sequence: CASSLRGDEQFF. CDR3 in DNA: TGTGCCAGCAGTTTACGGGGTGATGAGCAGTTCTTC.

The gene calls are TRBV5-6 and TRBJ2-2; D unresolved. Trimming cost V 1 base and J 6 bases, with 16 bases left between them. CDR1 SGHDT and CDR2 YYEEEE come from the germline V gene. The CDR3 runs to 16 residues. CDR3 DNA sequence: TGTGCCAGCAGCTTGTCCCCGGGCCTGGGGTCCGGGGAGCTGTTTTTT. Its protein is CASSLSPGLGSGELFF.

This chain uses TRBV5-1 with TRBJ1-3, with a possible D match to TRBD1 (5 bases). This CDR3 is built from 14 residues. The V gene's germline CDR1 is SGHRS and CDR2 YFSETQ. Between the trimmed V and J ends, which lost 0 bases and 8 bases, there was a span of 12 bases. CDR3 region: CASSLENGGDTIYF. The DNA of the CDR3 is TGCGCCAGCAGCTTGGAGAATGGGGGAGACACCATATATTTT.

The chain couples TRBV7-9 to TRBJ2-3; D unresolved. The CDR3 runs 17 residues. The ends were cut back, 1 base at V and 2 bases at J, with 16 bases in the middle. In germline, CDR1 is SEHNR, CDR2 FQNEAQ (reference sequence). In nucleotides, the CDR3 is TGTGCCAGCAGCTTAGTTAGGGCCCGAGACGCCACAGATACGCAGTATTTT. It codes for CASSLVRARDATDTQYF.

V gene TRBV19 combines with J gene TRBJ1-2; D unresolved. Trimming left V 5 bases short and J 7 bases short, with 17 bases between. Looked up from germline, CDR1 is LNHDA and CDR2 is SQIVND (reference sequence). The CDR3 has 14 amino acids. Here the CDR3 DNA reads TGTGCCAGTAGTGTATTAAGTGAGAAGCGTGGCTACACCTTC. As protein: CASSVLSEKRGYTF.

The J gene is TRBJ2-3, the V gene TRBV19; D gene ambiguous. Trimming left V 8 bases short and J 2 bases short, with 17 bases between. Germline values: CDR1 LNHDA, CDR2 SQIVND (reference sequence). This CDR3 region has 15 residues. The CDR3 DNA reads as TGTGCCAGTCAAATGGTAGCAGTCCTCACAGATACGCAGTATTTT. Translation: CASQMVAVLTDTQYF.

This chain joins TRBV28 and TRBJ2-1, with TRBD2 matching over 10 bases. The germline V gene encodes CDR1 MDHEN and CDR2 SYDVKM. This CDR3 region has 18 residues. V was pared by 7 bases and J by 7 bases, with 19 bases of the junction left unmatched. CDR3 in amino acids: CASTLGGLSGRAGNEQFF. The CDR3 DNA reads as TGTGCCAGCACCCTAGGGGGCCTCAGCGGGAGGGCCGGGAATGAGCAGTTCTTC.

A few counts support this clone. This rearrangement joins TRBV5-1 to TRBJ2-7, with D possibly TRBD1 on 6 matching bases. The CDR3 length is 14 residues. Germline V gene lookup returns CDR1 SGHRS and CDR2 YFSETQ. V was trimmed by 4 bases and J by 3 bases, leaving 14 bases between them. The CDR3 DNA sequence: TGCGCCAGCAGCCCGAGGACAGCGCGCTACGAGCAGTACTTC. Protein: CASSPRTARYEQYF.

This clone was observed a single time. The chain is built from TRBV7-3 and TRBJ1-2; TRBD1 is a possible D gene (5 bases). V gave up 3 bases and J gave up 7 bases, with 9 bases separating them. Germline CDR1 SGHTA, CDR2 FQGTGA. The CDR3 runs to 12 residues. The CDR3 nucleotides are TGTGCCAGCAGCTTCACGCAGGGTGGCTACACCTTC. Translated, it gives CASSFTQGGYTF.

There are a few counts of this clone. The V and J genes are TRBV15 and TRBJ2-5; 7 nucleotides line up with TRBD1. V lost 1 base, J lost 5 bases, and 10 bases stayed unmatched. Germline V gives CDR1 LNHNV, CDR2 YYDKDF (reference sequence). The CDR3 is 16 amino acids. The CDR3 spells CATSRAGTVLRETQYF. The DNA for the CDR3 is TGTGCCACCAGCAGAGCCGGGACAGTACTCAGGGAGACCCAGTACTTC.

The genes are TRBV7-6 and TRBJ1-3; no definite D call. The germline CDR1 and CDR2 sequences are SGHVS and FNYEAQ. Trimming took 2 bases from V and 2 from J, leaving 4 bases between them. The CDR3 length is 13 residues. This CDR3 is CASSLFAGNTIYF. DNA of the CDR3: TGTGCCAGCAGCTTATTCGCTGGAAACACCATATATTTT.

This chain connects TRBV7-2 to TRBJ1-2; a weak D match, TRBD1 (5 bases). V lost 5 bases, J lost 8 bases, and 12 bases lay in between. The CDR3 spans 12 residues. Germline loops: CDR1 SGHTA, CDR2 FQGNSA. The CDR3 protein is CASSPGGGGYTF. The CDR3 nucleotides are TGTGCCAGCAGCCCCGGCGGGGGAGGCTACACCTTC.

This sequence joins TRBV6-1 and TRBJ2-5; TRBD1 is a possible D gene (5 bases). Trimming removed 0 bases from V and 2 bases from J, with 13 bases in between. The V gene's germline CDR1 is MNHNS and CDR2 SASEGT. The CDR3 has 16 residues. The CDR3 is CASSEALFTGQETQYF. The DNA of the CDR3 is TGTGCCAGCAGTGAAGCGCTTTTCACAGGTCAAGAGACCCAGTACTTC.